This TCR beta chain was retrieved from a study of blood T cell repertoires in COVID-19. Background on the study: Both acute and convalescent COVID-19 samples were obtained from the United States, Italy and Spain. T cells, B-cell-depleted T cells, or PBMCs supplied cDNA or gDNA.

Germline CDR1 and CDR2: MDHEN and SYDVKM. The CDR3 spans 12 residues. Between the trimmed V and J ends, which lost 6 bases and 1 base, there was a span of 6 bases. Authors' analysis steps: How many nucleated cells were present was estimated from reference gene primer amplification. Generated by immunoSEQ multiplex PCR, the TCRdb table keeps only in-frame clones and is missing some. V, J and clone size reflect that table, while D and trimming were determined from the DNA. The sample has under 250,000 clones, roughly four fifths seen once. This chain connects TRBV28 to TRBJ2-5, with D hard to call. Sequenced sample: peripheral blood. The sequence came from a young woman with acute or convalescent COVID-19. The chain's CDR3 is CASSPGQETQYF. The CDR3 nucleotides read TGTGCCAGCAGCCCAGGCCAAGAGACCCAGTACTTC.